The clone carrying this T cell receptor beta chain has only a few counts. As yet, its antigen is unknown. This entry is derived from a study of blood T cells in healthy people across ages. A second PCR of roughly 7 to 11 cycles used a sample-barcoded 5' primer and a J-beta primer mix. The authors tagged each cDNA molecule using a template-switch adaptor with 12 random nucleotides. TCRdb processed the 5' RACE reads anew with MiXCR; each CDR3 protein has one entry. Here the sample spans over a million distinct CDR3 sequences, approximately 26% being singletons. Germline lookup yields CDR1 SGHRS and CDR2 YFSETQ. The V segment lost 4 bases and the J segment 8 bases; nucleotides outside the gene matches: 8. This CDR3 has 14 amino acids. Study observations and caveats: It was not possible, with unsorted PBMCs, to conclusively compare naive and antigen-experienced cells.

In addition, the sample was reused for a study of T cells of mothers and their children. That paper adds: Each child contributed approximately 3 million TCR beta CDR3 reads, while each mother contributed over 8 million.

Sequenced material: blood. The TCR comes from a girl aged 2 to 10 in good health. The rearrangement joins TRBV5-1 to TRBJ2-1, with 8 nucleotides matching TRBD2. CDR3 protein: CASSLGGSGDEQFF. CDR3 coding DNA: TGCGCCAGCAGCCTTGGAGGTAGCGGGGATGAGCAGTTCTTC.